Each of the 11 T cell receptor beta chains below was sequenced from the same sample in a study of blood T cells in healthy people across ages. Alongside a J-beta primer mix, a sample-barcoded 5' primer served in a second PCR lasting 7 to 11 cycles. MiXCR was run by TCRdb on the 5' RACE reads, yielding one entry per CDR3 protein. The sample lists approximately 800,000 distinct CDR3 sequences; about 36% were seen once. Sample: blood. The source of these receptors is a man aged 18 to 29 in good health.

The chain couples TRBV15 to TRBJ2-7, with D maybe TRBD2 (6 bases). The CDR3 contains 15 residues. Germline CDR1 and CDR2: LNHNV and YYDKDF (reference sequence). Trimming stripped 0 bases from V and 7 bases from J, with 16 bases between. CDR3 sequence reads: CATSRDFGGNNEQYF. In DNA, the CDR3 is TGTGCCACCAGCAGAGATTTTGGGGGGAACAATGAGCAGTACTTC.

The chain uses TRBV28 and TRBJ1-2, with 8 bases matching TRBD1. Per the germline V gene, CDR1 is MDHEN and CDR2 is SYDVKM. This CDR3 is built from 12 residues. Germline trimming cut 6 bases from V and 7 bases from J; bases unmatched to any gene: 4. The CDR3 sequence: CASRQGASGYTF. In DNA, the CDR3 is TGTGCCAGCAGGCAGGGGGCATCTGGCTACACCTTC.

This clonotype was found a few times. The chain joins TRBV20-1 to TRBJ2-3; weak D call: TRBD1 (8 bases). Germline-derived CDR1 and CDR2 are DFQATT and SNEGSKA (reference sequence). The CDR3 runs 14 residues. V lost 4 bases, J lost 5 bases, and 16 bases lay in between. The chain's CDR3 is CSATRTGREDTQYF. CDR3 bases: TGCAGTGCTACCCGGACAGGGAGGGAAGATACGCAGTATTTT.

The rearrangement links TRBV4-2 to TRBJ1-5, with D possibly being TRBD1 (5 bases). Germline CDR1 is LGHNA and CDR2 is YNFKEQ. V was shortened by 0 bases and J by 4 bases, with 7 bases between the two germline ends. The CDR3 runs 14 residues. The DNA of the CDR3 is TGTGCCAGCAGCCAAGAGGGGGTTAATCAGCCCCAGCATTTT. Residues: CASSQEGVNQPQHF.

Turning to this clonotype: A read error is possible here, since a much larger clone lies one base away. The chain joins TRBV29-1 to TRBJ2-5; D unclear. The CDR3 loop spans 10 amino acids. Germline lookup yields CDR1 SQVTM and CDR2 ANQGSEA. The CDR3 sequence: CGVVQETQYF. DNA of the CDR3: TGCGGCGTTGTGCAAGAGACCCAGTACTTC.

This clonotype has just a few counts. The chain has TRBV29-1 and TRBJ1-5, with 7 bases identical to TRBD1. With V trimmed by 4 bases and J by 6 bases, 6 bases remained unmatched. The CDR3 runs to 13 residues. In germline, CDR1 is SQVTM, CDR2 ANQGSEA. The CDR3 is CSVAHDRAQPQHF. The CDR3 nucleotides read TGCAGCGTTGCCCACGACAGGGCTCAGCCCCAGCATTTT.

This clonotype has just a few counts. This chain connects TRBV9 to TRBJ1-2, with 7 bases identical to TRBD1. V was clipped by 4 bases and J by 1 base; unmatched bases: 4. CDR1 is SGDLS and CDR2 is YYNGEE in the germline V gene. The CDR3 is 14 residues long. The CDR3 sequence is CASSTGTVNYGYTF. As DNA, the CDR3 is TGTGCCAGCAGCACCGGGACAGTTAACTATGGCTACACCTTC.

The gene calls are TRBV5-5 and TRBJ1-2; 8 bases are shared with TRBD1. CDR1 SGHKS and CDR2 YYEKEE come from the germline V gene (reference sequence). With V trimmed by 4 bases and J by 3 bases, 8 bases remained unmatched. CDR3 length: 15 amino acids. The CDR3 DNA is TGTGCCAGCAGCCCGACAGGGGTCCCCTACTATGGCTACACCTTC. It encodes CASSPTGVPYYGYTF.

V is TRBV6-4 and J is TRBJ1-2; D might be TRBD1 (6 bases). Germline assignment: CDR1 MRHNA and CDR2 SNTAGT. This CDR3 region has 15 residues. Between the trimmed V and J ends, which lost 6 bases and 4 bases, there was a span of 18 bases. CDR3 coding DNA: TGTGCCAGCAGGGGGGCAGGGGAAACGGCCTATGGCTACACCTTC. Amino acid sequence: CASRGAGETAYGYTF.

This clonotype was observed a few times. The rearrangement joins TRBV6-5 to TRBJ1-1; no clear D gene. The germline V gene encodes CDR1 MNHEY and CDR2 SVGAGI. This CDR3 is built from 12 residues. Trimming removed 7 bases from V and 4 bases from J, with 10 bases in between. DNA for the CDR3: TGTGCCAGCATAAAAGGGAGCACTGAAGCTTTCTTT. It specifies CASIKGSTEAFF.

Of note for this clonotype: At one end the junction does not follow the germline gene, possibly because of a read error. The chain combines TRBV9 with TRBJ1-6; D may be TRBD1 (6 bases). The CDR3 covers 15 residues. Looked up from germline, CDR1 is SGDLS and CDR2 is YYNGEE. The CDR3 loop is CASARGDSYNSPPHF. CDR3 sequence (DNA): TGTGCCTCAGCAAGGGGGGACTCCTATAATTCACCCCCCCACTTT.